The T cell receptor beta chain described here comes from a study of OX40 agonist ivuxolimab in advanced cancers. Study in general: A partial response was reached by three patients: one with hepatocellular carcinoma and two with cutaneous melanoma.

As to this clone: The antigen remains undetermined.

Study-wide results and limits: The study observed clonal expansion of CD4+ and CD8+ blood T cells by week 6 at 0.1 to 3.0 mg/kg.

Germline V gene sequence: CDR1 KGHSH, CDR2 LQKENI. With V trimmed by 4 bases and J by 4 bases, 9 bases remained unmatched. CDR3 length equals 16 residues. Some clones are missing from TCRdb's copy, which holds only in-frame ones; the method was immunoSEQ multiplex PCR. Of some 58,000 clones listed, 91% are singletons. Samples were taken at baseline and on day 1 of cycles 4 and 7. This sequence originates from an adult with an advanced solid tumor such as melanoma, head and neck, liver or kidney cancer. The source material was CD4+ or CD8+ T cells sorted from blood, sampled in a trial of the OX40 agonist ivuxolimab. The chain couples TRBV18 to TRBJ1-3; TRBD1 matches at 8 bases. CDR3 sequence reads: CASSQFDRGAGNTIYF. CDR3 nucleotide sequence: TGTGCCAGCTCACAATTCGACAGGGGCGCGGGAAACACCATATATTTT.